This TCR beta chain was sequenced in a study of T cell responses to AZD1222 COVID-19 vaccine. Clones were read by immunoSEQ multiplex PCR, and TCRdb kept only the in-frame ones, dropping some. The table shows more than 85,000 clones, with about nine tenths occurring only once. Points on this clone: As yet, its antigen is unknown.

Whole-study results and caveats: Baseline serology detected seropositivity in only 6 or 7 AZD1222 recipients.

V was clipped by 0 bases and J by 5 bases; unmatched bases: 4. This CDR3 contains 15 residues. Germline lookup yields CDR1 SGHNT and CDR2 YYREEE (reference sequence). The receptor's source is an adult in good health. The chain has TRBV5-4 and TRBJ1-4; 7 positions match TRBD1. The material was peripheral blood, obtained on day 0 of AZD1222 vaccination. CDR3: CASSLGGQSNEKLFF. Here the CDR3 DNA reads TGTGCCAGCAGCTTGGGGGGACAGAGCAATGAAAAACTGTTTTTT.